The present T cell receptor beta chain was sequenced within a study of blood T cells in healthy people across ages. The CDR3 has 15 residues. Germline CDR1 reads MNHNY; CDR2 reads SVGAGI (reference sequence). Trimming shortened V by 8 bases and J by 5 bases, and 19 bases separated the two germline ends. Through a sample-barcoded 5' primer and a J-beta primer mix, a second PCR was run for roughly 7 to 11 cycles. Carrying 12 random nucleotides, a template-switch adaptor labeled each individual cDNA molecule. A single record per CDR3 protein comes from TCRdb applying MiXCR to the 5' RACE reads. The table includes 1.5 million to 2 million distinct CDR3 sequences, over 25% detected once. At least ten counts were recorded for this clonotype.

The chain joins TRBV6-6 to TRBJ2-1, with D possibly being TRBD1 or TRBD2 (6 bases each). The sequencing sample was made of blood. The clonotype was recovered from a woman aged 30 to 39 in good health. The DNA of the CDR3 is TGTGCCAGCTCCGATGGGGGGCGCAAGAACAATGAGCAGTTCTTC. It specifies CASSDGGRKNNEQFF.